A single sample is the source of the 11 T cell receptor beta chains below, sequenced in a study of blood T cell repertoires in COVID-19 (dated by TCRdb to about 2020). The library relied on the immunoSEQ multiplex PCR assay. TCRdb provides this immuneACCESS table in a form limited to in-frame rearrangements. Some clones are lacking; in checked studies, under half of them reflect an unresolved V gene, and why the rest are absent is not known. The table for this sample lists approximately 410,000 clones; 80% to 90% of them were counted only once. The ten top clones hold over 1.1% of the sample. The sequenced material came from peripheral blood. The receptors stem from a woman in her twenties or thirties with active or convalescent COVID-19.

The J gene is TRBJ2-7, the V gene TRBV5-5; TRBD2 might be the D (5 bases). This CDR3 has 14 amino acids. Germline CDR1 is SGHKS and CDR2 is YYEKEE (reference sequence). V was cut by 0 bases and J by 3 bases, with 10 bases left in between. CDR3 bases: TGTGCCAGCAGCTTGGGAGGGATCAGCTACGAGCAGTACTTC. This gives the protein CASSLGGISYEQYF.

The chain links TRBV11-2 to TRBJ2-1; TRBD2 matches at 8 bases. V dropped 1 base and J dropped 2; count of bases not matched to a gene: 4. The length of the CDR3 is 16 residues. Germline V gene sequence: CDR1 SGHAT, CDR2 FQNNGV. The CDR3 nucleotides read TGTGCCAGCAGCTTAGTCCCAGCGGGGGCCTACAATGAGCAGTTCTTC. Its translation: CASSLVPAGAYNEQFF.

The chain couples TRBV5-8 to TRBJ1-1, with TRBD1 matching over 7 bases. Germline V lookup: CDR1 SGHTS, CDR2 YDEGEE. V was pared by 2 bases and J by 13 bases, with 14 bases of the junction left unmatched. The CDR3 is 14 residues long. CDR3: CASSFRTVNRGNFF. The CDR3 bases are TGTGCCAGCAGCTTCAGGACAGTCAACAGGGGTAATTTCTTT.

The rearrangement joins TRBV6-1 to TRBJ1-5, with a weak D call TRBD1 (6 bases). Germline V CDR1 and CDR2: MNHNS, SASEGT. V was pared by 2 bases and J by 4 bases, with 12 bases between. This CDR3 has 15 amino acids. CDR3 nucleotide sequence: TGTGCCAGCAGTGAATTGATCCAGGGGAATCAGCCCCAGCATTTT. Encoded protein: CASSELIQGNQPQHF.

The chain employs TRBV4-1 and TRBJ2-2, with 12 bases aligning to TRBD2. V lost 4 bases and J lost 6; bases outside the gene matches: 15. The germline CDR1 and CDR2 sequences are MGHRA and YSYEKL. The CDR3 is 19 amino acids. The chain's CDR3 is CASSREGALAGGLPGELFF. The CDR3, as DNA: TGCGCCAGCAGCCGAGAGGGGGCTCTAGCGGGAGGGCTCCCCGGGGAGCTGTTTTTT.

The chain has TRBV11-2 and TRBJ2-1; weak D call: TRBD2 (6 bases). The CDR3 consists of 15 residues. Trimming removed 6 bases from V and 4 bases from J, with 16 bases in between. The V gene's germline CDR1 is SGHAT and CDR2 FQNNGV. The CDR3 DNA is TGTGCCAGCAGGCCACCGGGACTCTTGTACAATGAGCAGTTCTTC. Protein product: CASRPPGLLYNEQFF.

The V and J genes are TRBV7-2 and TRBJ1-6; D call uncertain. Trimming shortened V by 10 bases and J by 9 bases, and 13 bases separated the two germline ends. Germline loops: CDR1 SGHTA, CDR2 FQGNSA. This CDR3 spans 12 amino acids. The CDR3 region is CAISSTGSPLHF. The CDR3 coding sequence is TGTGCCATTTCCTCCACTGGTTCACCCCTCCACTTT.

The rearrangement joins TRBV11-2 to TRBJ2-7, with 7 bases lining up with TRBD2. J lost 0 bases, V lost 2 bases, and 10 bases had no gene match. The CDR3 spans 17 residues. The germline V gene has CDR1 SGHAT and CDR2 FQNNGV. CDR3 sequence: CASSLTQSGASSYEQYF. For the CDR3, the DNA is TGTGCCAGCAGCTTAACCCAGAGCGGGGCTAGCTCCTACGAGCAGTACTTC.

This chain connects TRBV12-3 or TRBV12-4 to TRBJ1-1; possible D gene TRBD1, 5 bases. CDR3 length: 13 amino acids. The V and J ends lost 7 bases and 0 bases respectively, with 9 bases between them. The CDR3 DNA reads TGTGCCAGCATAAACAGGTTGAACACTGAAGCTTTCTTT. Translating it yields CASINRLNTEAFF.

J is TRBJ1-1 and V is TRBV30, with 10 bases that match TRBD1. The germline gives CDR1 GTSNPN, CDR2 SVGIG (reference sequence). V was pared by 7 bases and J by 6 bases, with 11 bases of the junction left unmatched. This CDR3 region has 14 residues. The CDR3 sequence: CASSSGTGASEAFF. CDR3 nucleotide sequence: TGTGCCTCATCATCGGGGACAGGGGCCTCTGAAGCTTTCTTT.

This clone has just one count. V usage is TRBV19 and J usage is TRBJ1-1; a weak D match, TRBD1 (5 bases). Trimming removed 2 bases from V and 4 bases from J, with 11 bases in between. The CDR3 is 14 amino acids. The germline gives CDR1 LNHDA, CDR2 SQIVND (reference sequence). DNA for the CDR3: TGTGCCAGTAGTATACAGGGTACGGCCACTGAAGCTTTCTTT. Translated, it gives CASSIQGTATEAFF. Full variable domain (remainder filled in from reference TRBV19 and TRBJ1-1): DGGITQSPKYLFRKEGQNVTLSCEQNLNHDAMYWYRQDPGQGLRLIYYSQIVNDFQKGDIAEGYSVSREKKESFPLTVTSAQKNPTAFYLCASSIQGTATEAFFGQGTRLTVV.